A single sample is the source of the 32 T cell receptor beta chains below, sequenced in a study of human T cells and chemical hapten exposure. The time point was: pre-sensitization, week 0. Treatment specified: therapeutic diphenylcyclopropenone sensitization with weekly scalp DPC. TCRdb fed the RACE reads into MiXCR, producing one record per CDR3 protein. Among over 300,000 distinct CDR3 sequences listed, approximately 5.1% were seen once. The sequenced sample was whole blood, obtained in connection with sensitization to the hapten diphenylcyclopropenone (DPC). The receptor set was obtained from a woman aged 45 to 65 with alopecia areata. Some clones in this sample may be carry-over from other donors' samples.

This sequence joins TRBV11-3 and TRBJ2-3; the D gene could be TRBD1 or TRBD2 (5 bases each). The germline V gene has CDR1 SGHNT and CDR2 YENEEA. V was clipped by 3 bases and J by 0 bases, with 25 bases between them. CDR3 length: 20 residues. Written as DNA, the CDR3 is TGTGCCAGCAGCTTCCCCCGGGACCGCAAGCCAGGTTCTAGCACAGATACGCAGTATTTT. Protein sequence: CASSFPRDRKPGSSTDTQYF.

This clonotype was seen a few times. This chain connects TRBV27 to TRBJ1-1; D remains ambiguous. The CDR3 is 14 residues long. Germline CDR1 reads MNHEY; CDR2 reads SMNVEV (reference sequence). V was clipped by 3 bases and J by 1 base, with 9 bases between them. The CDR3 protein is CASSLSWRNTEAFF. Here the CDR3 DNA reads TGTGCCAGCAGTTTGTCCTGGCGGAACACTGAAGCTTTCTTT.

This clonotype was counted many times. The V gene is TRBV6-6, the J gene TRBJ2-1; 12 nucleotides agree with TRBD2. Germline-derived CDR1 and CDR2 are MNHNY and SVGAGI (reference sequence). The CDR3 totals 14 residues. V lost 2 bases, J lost 8 bases, and 1 base stayed unmatched. The chain's CDR3 is CASSYGLAGYEQFF. Here the CDR3 DNA reads TGTGCCAGCAGTTACGGACTAGCGGGGTATGAGCAGTTCTTC.

This clonotype showed up many times. The chain carries TRBV4-3 and TRBJ2-3; D is uncertain. Germline V lookup: CDR1 LGHNA, CDR2 YSLEER. CDR3 length equals 14 residues. Trimming removed 5 bases from V and 2 bases from J, with 11 bases in between. The CDR3 coding sequence is TGCGCCAGCAGCAAAGGCAGAGACACAGATACGCAGTATTTT. Its translation: CASSKGRDTDTQYF.

In its sample, this clonotype was seen many times. V usage is TRBV6-2 or TRBV6-3 and J usage is TRBJ1-5; D is unresolved. Germline V gene sequence: CDR1 MNHEY, CDR2 SVGEGT. With 7 bases removed from V and 6 bases from J, the gap between germline ends came to 10 bases. CDR3 size: 12 residues. CDR3 coding DNA: TGTGCCAGCATGACGGGAGCTCAGCCCCAGCATTTT. The encoded protein is CASMTGAQPQHF.

This clonotype was detected many times. The J gene is TRBJ2-5, the V gene TRBV2, with 10 bases aligning to TRBD2. J gave up 5 bases and V 8 bases, and 8 bases lay outside the gene matches. The CDR3 has 14 amino acids. The germline gives CDR1 SNHLY, CDR2 FYNNEI. The CDR3 DNA reads as TGTGCCAGCTCTAGCGGGAGTATAGGGGAGACCCAGTACTTC. The encoded protein is CASSSGSIGETQYF.

This clonotype was seen at least ten times. The genes are TRBV7-8 and TRBJ2-3; no definite D call. The ends were cut back, 3 bases at V and 1 base at J, with 8 bases in the middle. The CDR3 extends over 14 amino acids. CDR1 is SGHVS, CDR2 FQNEAQ, per germline. This CDR3 is CASSFRVGTDTQYF. DNA for the CDR3: TGTGCCAGCAGCTTTAGGGTTGGCACAGATACGCAGTATTTT.

The chain couples TRBV20-1 to TRBJ2-7; 7 nucleotides agree with TRBD2. The CDR3 spans 12 residues. Germline CDR1 DFQATT, CDR2 SNEGSKA (reference sequence). V lost 7 bases and J lost 3; bases outside the gene matches: 6. Here the CDR3 DNA reads TGCAGTGTCCCGACTAGCTTCTACGAGCAGTACTTC. Translation gives CSVPTSFYEQYF.

This clonotype was detected a few times. The chain carries TRBV29-1 and TRBJ2-2; D unclear. Germline V gene lookup returns CDR1 SQVTM and CDR2 ANQGSEA. V shed 7 bases and J shed 0 bases, with 12 bases lying between them. The CDR3 spans 14 residues. The CDR3 reads CSARLRTNTGELFF. In nucleotides, the CDR3 is TGCAGCGCCCGCTTGAGGACGAACACCGGGGAGCTGTTTTTT.

The genes are TRBV20-1 and TRBJ2-2; tentatively, D is TRBD1 (6 bases). This CDR3 contains 13 residues. Germline CDR1 DFQATT, CDR2 SNEGSKA (reference sequence). Trimming cost V 5 bases and J 6 bases, with 13 bases left between them. The CDR3 DNA sequence: TGCAGTGCTCTCCGACAGGCCCCCGGGGAGCTGTTTTTT. Translating gives CSALRQAPGELFF.

This sequence joins TRBV6-5 and TRBJ2-3, with 13 nucleotides matching TRBD2. The CDR3 covers 19 residues. Unmatched junction bases numbered 7, after V lost 1 base and J lost 0 bases. CDR1 and CDR2 (germline): MNHEY, SVGAGI. The CDR3 loop reads CASSYYRLAGGSSTDTQYF. In nucleotides, the CDR3 is TGTGCCAGCAGTTACTATCGACTAGCGGGGGGTTCTAGCACAGATACGCAGTATTTT.

This clonotype was seen only a few times. The chain has TRBV9 and TRBJ2-3; unclear D gene. V lost 3 bases, J lost 1 base, and 9 bases lay in between. Germline V gene data show CDR1 as SGDLS and CDR2 as YYNGEE. This CDR3 spans 14 amino acids. The CDR3 DNA is TGTGCCAGCAGCGCGGTGGCCCGCACAGATACGCAGTATTTT. Translated: CASSAVARTDTQYF.

This clonotype showed up just a few times. The chain recombines TRBV6-1 with TRBJ2-6; the D call may be TRBD1 or TRBD2 (6 bases each). V dropped 2 bases and J dropped 0 bases, with 11 bases sitting between them. The CDR3 sequence is 17 residues long. The germline CDR1 and CDR2 sequences are MNHNS and SASEGT. The DNA of the CDR3 is TGTGCCAGCAGTGAACGGGGGCGAGCCTCTGGGGCCAACGTCCTGACTTTC. This gives the protein CASSERGRASGANVLTF.

The genes are TRBV28 and TRBJ2-5, with D hard to call. The germline V and J ends were trimmed by 3 bases and 5 bases, with 7 bases remaining between them. This CDR3 spans 12 amino acids. Germline V CDR1 and CDR2: MDHEN, SYDVKM. CDR3 sequence: CASSFGFETQYF. The CDR3 DNA follows: TGTGCCAGCAGTTTTGGGTTTGAGACCCAGTACTTC.

This clonotype was seen many times. The genes are TRBV5-6 and TRBJ2-2; no definite D call. The V gene lost 0 bases and the J gene lost 6 bases, with 9 bases spanning the gap. Germline V gene data show CDR1 as SGHDT and CDR2 as YYEEEE. The CDR3 runs to 14 residues. This chain's CDR3 is CASSLAVGPGELFF. In nucleotides, the CDR3 is TGTGCCAGCAGCTTGGCGGTAGGGCCCGGGGAGCTGTTTTTT.

The gene calls are TRBV7-9 and TRBJ1-1; D remains ambiguous. The V end was cut by 8 bases, the J end by 6 bases, with 7 bases between. The CDR3 loop spans 10 amino acids. Germline lookup yields CDR1 SEHNR and CDR2 FQNEAQ (reference sequence). The CDR3 DNA reads as TGTGCCAGCGCCATTCCTGAAGCTTTCTTT. Translation gives CASAIPEAFF.

This clonotype was picked up a small number of times. The chain uses TRBV19 and TRBJ2-7, with D hard to call. CDR3 length equals 15 residues. CDR1 and CDR2 (germline): LNHDA, SQIVND (reference sequence). The V end lost 3 bases, the J end lost 0 bases, and 12 bases lay between the germline ends. CDR3 in amino acids: CASSIMRRPSYEQYF. As DNA, the CDR3 is TGTGCCAGTAGTATCATGAGGCGCCCCTCCTACGAGCAGTACTTC. Combining the CDR3 with reference TRBV19 and TRBJ2-7 gives the whole variable domain DGGITQSPKYLFRKEGQNVTLSCEQNLNHDAMYWYRQDPGQGLRLIYYSQIVNDFQKGDIAEGYSVSREKKESFPLTVTSAQKNPTAFYLCASSIMRRPSYEQYFGPGTRLTVT.

This clonotype has a count of ten or more. The J gene is TRBJ2-6, the V gene TRBV14; D perhaps matches TRBD1 (5 bases). CDR3 length: 14 amino acids. The V gene lost 6 bases and the J gene lost 4 bases, with 10 bases spanning the gap. The germline V gene encodes CDR1 SGHDN and CDR2 FVKESK. The CDR3 protein is CASRPSGGANVLTF. The CDR3 nucleotides read TGTGCCAGCAGGCCCTCAGGGGGGGCCAACGTCCTGACTTTC.

This clonotype was counted ten times or more. This chain links TRBV7-9 with TRBJ1-2; D gene unclear. Germline V gene data show CDR1 as SEHNR and CDR2 as FQNEAQ (reference sequence). This CDR3 contains 14 residues. Trimming removed 0 bases from V and 4 bases from J, with 9 bases in between. The CDR3 sequence is CASSLALGGYGYTF. The CDR3 DNA sequence: TGTGCCAGCAGCTTAGCGCTGGGCGGCTATGGCTACACCTTC.

The sample holds a few counts of this clonotype. The rearrangement links TRBV20-1 to TRBJ1-1; D remains ambiguous. Germline assignment: CDR1 DFQATT and CDR2 SNEGSKA (reference sequence). The V end lost 7 bases, the J end lost 0 bases, and 15 bases lay between the germline ends. The length of the CDR3 is 14 residues. Here the CDR3 reads CSGDGGGMNTEAFF. The CDR3 nucleotides read TGCAGTGGGGATGGAGGAGGGATGAACACTGAAGCTTTCTTT.

The chain employs TRBV12-3 or TRBV12-4 and TRBJ1-5; 8 positions match TRBD1. With 4 bases clipped from V and 6 bases from J, the junction kept 5 bases outside the gene matches. The CDR3 length is 14 residues. The CDR3 bases are TGTGCCAGCAGTTCTCCAGGGGGCAGTCAGCCCCAGCATTTT. Protein: CASSSPGGSQPQHF.

This clonotype has at least ten counts. The chain uses TRBV3-1 and TRBJ2-7; no definite D call. The germline V gene has CDR1 LGHDT and CDR2 YNNKEL (reference sequence). Trimming shortened V by 4 bases and J by 0 bases, and 10 bases separated the two germline ends. The CDR3 consists of 14 residues. As DNA, the CDR3 is TGTGCCAGCAGCCCCTGGGGTTCCTCCTACGAGCAGTACTTC. Translated: CASSPWGSSYEQYF.

Ten or more counts support this clonotype. The chain joins TRBV5-8 to TRBJ1-5, with D unclear. Trimming left V 4 bases short and J 1 base short, with 9 bases between. The CDR3 runs 14 residues. Germline assignment: CDR1 SGHTS and CDR2 YDEGEE. The CDR3 protein is CASSIRESNQPQHF. CDR3 nucleotides: TGTGCCAGCAGCATAAGGGAAAGCAATCAGCCCCAGCATTTT.

This clonotype has a count of ten or more. This chain connects TRBV5-1 to TRBJ2-7, with D perhaps matching TRBD2 (6 bases). The V gene lost 1 base and the J gene lost 0 bases, with 20 bases spanning the gap. CDR1 SGHRS and CDR2 YFSETQ come from the germline V gene. The CDR3 sequence is 18 residues long. The CDR3 region has the DNA TGCGCCAGCAGCTTGTACGGAGGCCGGACTACGAGCTCCTACGAGCAGTACTTC. It translates to CASSLYGGRTTSSYEQYF.

The V and J genes are TRBV7-2 and TRBJ2-3; TRBD2 matches 15 bases. V shed 2 bases, J shed 5 bases, and the junction held 2 bases outside the gene matches. Germline CDR1 and CDR2: SGHTA and FQGNSA. The CDR3 is 16 amino acids. The CDR3 protein is CASSLRTSGRVDTQYF. In DNA, the CDR3 is TGTGCCAGCAGCTTAAGGACTAGCGGGAGGGTAGATACGCAGTATTTT.

This clonotype occurred a few times. This chain uses TRBV5-1 with TRBJ2-1, with 10 bases identical to TRBD2. Germline CDR1 is SGHRS and CDR2 is YFSETQ. Germline trimming cut 10 bases from V and 14 bases from J; bases unmatched to any gene: 12. The CDR3 runs to 12 residues. DNA for the CDR3: TGCGCCCACGGGGAGCGGGAGGGCTCGGAGTTCTTC. Protein sequence: CAHGEREGSEFF.

Many counts were recorded for this clonotype. The chain combines TRBV4-1 with TRBJ2-3; either TRBD1 or TRBD2 may supply D (6 bases each). Germline CDR1 MGHRA, CDR2 YSYEKL. V was cut by 1 base and J by 5 bases, with 10 bases left in between. The CDR3 runs to 14 residues. CDR3 sequence (DNA): TGCGCCAGCAGCCAAGGAGGGGGGCGAGATACGCAGTATTTT. Amino acid sequence: CASSQGGGRDTQYF.

This clonotype was observed many times. The chain employs TRBV10-2 and TRBJ1-1; D remains unclear. The CDR3 totals 13 residues. Trimming removed 8 bases at V and 0 bases at J, with 10 bases between. The germline CDR1 and CDR2 sequences are WSHSY and SAAADI. CDR3 loop: CASRWTLNTEAFF. CDR3 coding DNA: TGCGCCAGCCGATGGACTCTGAACACTGAAGCTTTCTTT.

This clonotype was seen many times. The J gene is TRBJ1-1, the V gene TRBV20-1; D uncertain. The V and J ends lost 0 bases and 0 bases respectively, with 8 bases between them. Germline V CDR1 and CDR2: DFQATT, SNEGSKA (reference sequence). The CDR3 is made up of 14 amino acids. The CDR3 DNA reads TGCAGTGCTAGAGAGGGAGTGATGAACACTGAAGCTTTCTTT. Its protein product is CSAREGVMNTEAFF.

CDR3 residues: CASTDPGQGIYEQYF. For the CDR3, the DNA is TGTGCCAGCACCGATCCGGGACAGGGCATTTACGAGCAGTACTTC. The rearrangement links TRBV11-1 to TRBJ2-7; TRBD1 aligns across 9 bases. The CDR3 is 15 residues long. Trimming cost V 7 bases and J 4 bases; bases outside gene matches: 11. Germline V lookup: CDR1 SGHAT, CDR2 FQDESV (reference sequence).

This clonotype showed up just a few times. V is TRBV11-1 and J is TRBJ1-2; D ambiguous. The CDR3 totals 15 residues. The germline CDR1 and CDR2 sequences are SGHAT and FQDESV (reference sequence). Deletions cut 2 bases from V and 4 bases from J, with 14 bases between. The CDR3 protein is CASSLRAGGFYGYTF. The CDR3 DNA reads TGTGCCAGCAGCTTACGGGCAGGAGGCTTCTATGGCTACACCTTC.

This clonotype was counted a few times. The CDR3 spells CASSLRRTDSGNTIYF. The CDR3 DNA is TGTGCCAGCAGTTTACGTCGGACTGACTCTGGAAACACCATATATTTT. The chain is built from TRBV27 and TRBJ1-3; D call uncertain. Germline loops: CDR1 MNHEY, CDR2 SMNVEV (reference sequence). The CDR3 sequence is 16 residues long. V lost 2 bases, J lost 0 bases, and 11 bases lay in between.